The clone carrying this TCR beta chain was seen once. Method: immunoSEQ multiplex PCR; TCRdb's copy keeps in-frame clones and lacks some. Of approximately 300,000 clones detected, approximately 89% appear once; the ten largest clones hold approximately 2.6%. This sample was included in a study of blood T cell repertoires in COVID-19. Overall study: COVID-19 samples from acute and convalescent phases originated in the United States, Italy and Spain. From T cells, B-cell-depleted T cells, or PBMCs came the material, which was cDNA or gDNA.

The cohort comprised adults aged roughly 18 to 95 years residing in about two dozen US areas. This receptor was obtained from a woman aged 18-29 years who had recovered from COVID-19. Sequenced input: PBMCs or T cells enriched from blood (not recorded which).

This chain's CDR3 is CASSMSRNTEAFF. The CDR3 DNA is TGTGCCAGTAGTATGTCCCGGAACACTGAAGCTTTCTTT. The rearrangement links TRBV19 to TRBJ1-1; no definite D call. Trimming removed 3 bases at V and 1 base at J, with 6 bases between. This CDR3 is 13 amino acids long. Germline V CDR1 and CDR2: LNHDA, SQIVND (reference sequence).